This TCR beta chain stems from a study of T cell responses to AZD1222 COVID-19 vaccine. Study-wide findings and caveats: Following two doses of AZD1222, Spike-specific TCR breadth and depth rose.

Germline lookup yields CDR1 KGHSH and CDR2 LQKENI. With 2 bases removed from V and 4 bases from J, the gap between germline ends came to 5 bases. This CDR3 is 13 amino acids long. To note about this clone: Antigen specificity is unknown.

Second-dose intervals near 4 or 12 weeks were combined. Repertoires were generated with immunoSEQ multiplex PCR, while TCRdb's copy carries only in-frame clones and drops some. The sample lists about 110,000 clones; roughly nine tenths were seen once. This specimen was peripheral blood, taken 28 days after the second AZD1222 dose. The TCR originated in an adult who received the AZD1222 COVID-19 vaccine. The rearrangement uses TRBV18 and TRBJ1-4; a weak D match, TRBD1 (5 bases). CDR3 region: CASSPGGNEKLFF. As DNA, the CDR3 is TGTGCCAGCTCACCAGGGGGTAATGAAAAACTGTTTTTT.